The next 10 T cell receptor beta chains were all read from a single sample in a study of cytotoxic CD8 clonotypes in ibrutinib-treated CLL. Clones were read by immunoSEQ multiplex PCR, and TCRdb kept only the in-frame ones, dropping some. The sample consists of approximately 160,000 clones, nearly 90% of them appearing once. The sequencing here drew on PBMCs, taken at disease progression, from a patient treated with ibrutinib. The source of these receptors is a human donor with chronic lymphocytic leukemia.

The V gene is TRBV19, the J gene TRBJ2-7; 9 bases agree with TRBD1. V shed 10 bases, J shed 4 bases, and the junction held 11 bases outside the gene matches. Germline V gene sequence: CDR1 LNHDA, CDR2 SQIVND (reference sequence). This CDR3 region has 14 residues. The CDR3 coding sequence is TGTGCCACCACGGGGACAGGGTGGGGATACGAGCAGTACTTC. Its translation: CATTGTGWGYEQYF. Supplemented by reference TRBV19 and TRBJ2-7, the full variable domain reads DGGITQSPKYLFRKEGQNVTLSCEQNLNHDAMYWYRQDPGQGLRLIYYSQIVNDFQKGDIAEGYSVSREKKESFPLTVTSAQKNPTAFYLCATTGTGWGYEQYFGPGTRLTVT.

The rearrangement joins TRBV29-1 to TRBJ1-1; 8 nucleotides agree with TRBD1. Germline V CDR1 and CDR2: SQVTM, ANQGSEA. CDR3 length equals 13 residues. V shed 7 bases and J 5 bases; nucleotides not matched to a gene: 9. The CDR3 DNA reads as TGCAGCGCGCTTCAGGGGGCGGTGACTGAAGCTTTCTTT. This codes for CSALQGAVTEAFF.

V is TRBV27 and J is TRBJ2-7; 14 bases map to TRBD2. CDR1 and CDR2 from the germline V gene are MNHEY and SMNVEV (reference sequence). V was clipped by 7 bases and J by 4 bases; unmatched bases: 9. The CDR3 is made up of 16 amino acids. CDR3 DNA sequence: TGTGCCAGCAACCCGGGACTAGCGGGAGTAACGTACGAGCAGTACTTC. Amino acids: CASNPGLAGVTYEQYF.

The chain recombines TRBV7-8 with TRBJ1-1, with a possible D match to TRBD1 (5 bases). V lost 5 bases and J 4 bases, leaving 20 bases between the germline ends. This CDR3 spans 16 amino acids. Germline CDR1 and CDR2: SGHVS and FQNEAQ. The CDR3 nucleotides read TGTGCCAGCAGCCGGGGCGGGAATGGGGGATCCACTGAAGCTTTCTTT. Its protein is CASSRGGNGGSTEAFF.

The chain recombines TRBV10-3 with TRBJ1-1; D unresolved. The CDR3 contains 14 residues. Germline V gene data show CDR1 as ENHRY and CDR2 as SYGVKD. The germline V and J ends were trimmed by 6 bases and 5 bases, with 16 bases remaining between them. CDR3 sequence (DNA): TGTGCCATCAGACCTGATAGGGCGGGGACTGAAGCTTTCTTT. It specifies CAIRPDRAGTEAFF.

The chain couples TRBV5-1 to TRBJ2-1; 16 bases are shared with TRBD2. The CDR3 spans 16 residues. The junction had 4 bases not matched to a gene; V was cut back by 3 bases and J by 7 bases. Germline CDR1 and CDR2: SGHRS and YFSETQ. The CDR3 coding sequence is TGCGCCAGCAGCTCGGGACTAGCGGGAGGGCTTAATGAGCAGTTCTTC. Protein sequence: CASSSGLAGGLNEQFF.

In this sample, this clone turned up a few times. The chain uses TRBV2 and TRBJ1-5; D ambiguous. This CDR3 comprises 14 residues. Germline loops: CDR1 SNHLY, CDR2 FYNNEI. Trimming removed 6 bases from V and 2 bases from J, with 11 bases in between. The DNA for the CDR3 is TGTGCCAGCAGGCTCTCAGGCGGCAATCAGCCCCAGCATTTT. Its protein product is CASRLSGGNQPQHF.

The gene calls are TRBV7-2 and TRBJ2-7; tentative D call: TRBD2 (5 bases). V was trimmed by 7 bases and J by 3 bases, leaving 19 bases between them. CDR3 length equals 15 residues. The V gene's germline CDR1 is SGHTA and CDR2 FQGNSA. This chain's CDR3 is CASTPQKSRDYEQYF. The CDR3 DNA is TGTGCCAGCACCCCCCAGAAGAGTCGGGACTACGAGCAGTACTTC.

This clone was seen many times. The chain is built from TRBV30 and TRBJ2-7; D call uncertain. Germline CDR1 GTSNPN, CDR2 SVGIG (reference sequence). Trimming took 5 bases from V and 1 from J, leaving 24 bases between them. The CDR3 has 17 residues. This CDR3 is CAWGPPPRAFASYEQYF. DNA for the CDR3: TGTGCCTGGGGGCCCCCCCCTCGGGCCTTCGCGTCCTACGAGCAGTACTTC.

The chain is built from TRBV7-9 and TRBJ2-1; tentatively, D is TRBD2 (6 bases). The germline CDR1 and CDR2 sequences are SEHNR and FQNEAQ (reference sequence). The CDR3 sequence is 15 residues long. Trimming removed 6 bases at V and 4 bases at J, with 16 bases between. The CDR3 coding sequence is TGTGCCAGCAGGGAGGTTAGCGGACCTTACAATGAGCAGTTCTTC. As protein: CASREVSGPYNEQFF.